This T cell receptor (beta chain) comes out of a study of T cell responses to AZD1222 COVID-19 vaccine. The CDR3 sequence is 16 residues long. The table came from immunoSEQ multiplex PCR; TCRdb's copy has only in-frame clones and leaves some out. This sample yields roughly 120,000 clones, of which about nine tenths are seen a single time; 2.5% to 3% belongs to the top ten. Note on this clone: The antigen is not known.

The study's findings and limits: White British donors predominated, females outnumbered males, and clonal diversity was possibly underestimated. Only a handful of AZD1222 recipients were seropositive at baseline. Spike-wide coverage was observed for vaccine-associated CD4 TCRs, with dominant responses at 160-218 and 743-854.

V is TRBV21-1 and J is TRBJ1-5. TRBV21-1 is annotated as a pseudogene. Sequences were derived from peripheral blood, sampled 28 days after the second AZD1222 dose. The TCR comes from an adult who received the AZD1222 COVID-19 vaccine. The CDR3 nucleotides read TGTGCCAGCAGCAAAGTGCGCACCGAGGGGAATCAGCCCCAGCATTTT. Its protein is CASSKVRTEGNQPQHF.